This T cell receptor beta chain was profiled in a study of T-cell reconstitution after alpha-beta-depleted transplantation in children. The CDR3 length is 15 residues. Germline loops: CDR1 KGHSH, CDR2 LQKENI. The V gene end was trimmed by 3 bases and the J gene end by 3 bases; junction bases not matched to a gene: 3. Unique molecular identifiers were incorporated into the prepared TCRbeta library. MiXCR, applied by TCRdb to the PCR reads, yields one record per CDR3 protein. The data contain hundreds of thousands of distinct CDR3 sequences, under 30% of them seen just once; the ten biggest clones take up 2.6%.

The chain links TRBV18 to TRBJ2-7; 12 bases line up with TRBD1. The receptor comes from a girl aged 2-10 years with Fanconi anemia, due to receive a stem cell transplant. The sample was PBMCs, taken before TCRalphabeta/CD19-depleted stem cell transplant. Here the CDR3 reads CASSPGQGANYEQYF. In DNA, the CDR3 is TGTGCCAGCTCACCGGGACAGGGGGCGAACTACGAGCAGTACTTC. Combining the CDR3 with reference TRBV18 and TRBJ2-7 gives the whole variable domain NAGVMQNPRHLVRRRGQEARLRCSPMKGHSHVYWYRQLPEEGLKFMVYLQKENIIDESGMPKERFSAEFPKEGPSILRIQQVVRGDSAAYFCASSPGQGANYEQYFGPGTRLTVT.